This T cell receptor (beta chain) came from a study of patients and donors after allogeneic stem cell transplantation. TCRdb reprocessed the RT-PCR reads via MiXCR and lists one record per CDR3 protein. The sample includes about 110,000 distinct CDR3 sequences, roughly 35% of them seen just once. CDR1 and CDR2 (germline): MNHEY, SMNVEV (reference sequence). The V end lost 4 bases, the J end lost 1 base, and 17 bases lay between the germline ends. This CDR3 is 17 amino acids long. The sequencing input was blood, either unsorted or a sorted T cell fraction (not recorded which). The rearrangement uses TRBV27 and TRBJ2-4; possibly TRBD2 for D (6 bases). The TCR sequence derives from a human donor who was either an allogeneic HSCT recipient or a stem cell or donor lymphocyte infusion donor (not recorded which). It is not recorded whose cells these are; they may come from a transplant donor. The CDR3 spells CASSYGGGIRAKNIQYF. The DNA of the CDR3 is TGTGCCAGCAGTTACGGTGGGGGGATACGGGCCAAAAACATTCAGTACTTC.